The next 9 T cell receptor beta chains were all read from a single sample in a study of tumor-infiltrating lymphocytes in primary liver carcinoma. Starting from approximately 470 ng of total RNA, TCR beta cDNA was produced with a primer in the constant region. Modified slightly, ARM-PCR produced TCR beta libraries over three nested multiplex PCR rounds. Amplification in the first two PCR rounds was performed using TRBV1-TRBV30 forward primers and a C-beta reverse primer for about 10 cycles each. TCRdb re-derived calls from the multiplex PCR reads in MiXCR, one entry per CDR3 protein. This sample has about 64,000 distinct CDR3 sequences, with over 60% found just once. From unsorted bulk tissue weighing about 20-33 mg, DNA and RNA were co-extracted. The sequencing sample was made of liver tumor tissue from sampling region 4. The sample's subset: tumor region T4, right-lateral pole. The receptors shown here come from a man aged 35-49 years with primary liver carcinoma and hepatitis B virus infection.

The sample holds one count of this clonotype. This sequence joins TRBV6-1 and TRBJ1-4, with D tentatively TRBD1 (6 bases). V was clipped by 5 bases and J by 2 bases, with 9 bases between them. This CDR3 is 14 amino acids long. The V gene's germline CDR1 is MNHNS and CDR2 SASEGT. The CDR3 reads CASSLTGTNEKLFF. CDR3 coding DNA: TGTGCCAGCAGTTTGACAGGCACTAATGAAAAACTGTTTTTT.

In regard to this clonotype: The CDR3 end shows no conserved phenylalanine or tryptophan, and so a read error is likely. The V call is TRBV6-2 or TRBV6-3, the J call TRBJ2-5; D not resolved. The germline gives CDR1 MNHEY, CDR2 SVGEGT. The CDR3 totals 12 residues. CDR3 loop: CASSLNAETQYL. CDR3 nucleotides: TGTGCTAGCAGTCTTAATGCGGAGACCCAGTACCTC.

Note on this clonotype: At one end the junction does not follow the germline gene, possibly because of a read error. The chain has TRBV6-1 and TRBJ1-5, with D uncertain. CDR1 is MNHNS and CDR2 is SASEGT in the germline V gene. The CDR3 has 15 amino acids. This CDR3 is CVSSEIPHSNQPQHF. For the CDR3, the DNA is TGTGTCAGCAGTGAAATCCCCCATAGCAATCAGCCCCAGCATTTT.

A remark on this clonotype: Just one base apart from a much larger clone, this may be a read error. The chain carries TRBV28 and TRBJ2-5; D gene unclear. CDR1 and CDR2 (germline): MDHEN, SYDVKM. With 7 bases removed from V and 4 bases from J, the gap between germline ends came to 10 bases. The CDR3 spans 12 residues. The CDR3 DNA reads TGTGCCAGCAAGGATTATATAGAGACCCAGTACTTC. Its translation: CASKDYIETQYF.

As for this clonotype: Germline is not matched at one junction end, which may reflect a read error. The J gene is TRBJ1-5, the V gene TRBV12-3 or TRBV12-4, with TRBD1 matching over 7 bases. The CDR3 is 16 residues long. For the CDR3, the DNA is TGTGCCAGCAGGTCCCAAGGGGGACAGAGCAATCAGCCCCAACATTTT. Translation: CASRSQGGQSNQPQHF.

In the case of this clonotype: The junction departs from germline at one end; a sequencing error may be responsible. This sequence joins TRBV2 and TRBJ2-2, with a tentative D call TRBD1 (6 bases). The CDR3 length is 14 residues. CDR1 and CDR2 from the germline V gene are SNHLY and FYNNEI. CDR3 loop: CANSGVGAPGELFF. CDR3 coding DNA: TGTGCCAACAGTGGTGTGGGGGCGCCCGGGGAGCTGTTTTTT.

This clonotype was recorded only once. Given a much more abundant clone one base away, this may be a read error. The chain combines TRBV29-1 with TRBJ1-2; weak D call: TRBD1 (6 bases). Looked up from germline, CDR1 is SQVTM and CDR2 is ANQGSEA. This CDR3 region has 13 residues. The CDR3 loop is CSVFGQTNYGYNF. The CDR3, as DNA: TGCAGCGTTTTCGGACAGACTAACTATGGCTACAATTTC.

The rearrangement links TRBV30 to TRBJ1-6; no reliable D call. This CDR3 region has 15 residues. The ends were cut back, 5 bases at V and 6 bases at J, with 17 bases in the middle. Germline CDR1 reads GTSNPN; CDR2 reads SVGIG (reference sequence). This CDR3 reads CAWGDVAEGNSPLHF. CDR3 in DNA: TGTGCCTGGGGTGATGTAGCAGAGGGTAATTCACCCCTCCACTTT.

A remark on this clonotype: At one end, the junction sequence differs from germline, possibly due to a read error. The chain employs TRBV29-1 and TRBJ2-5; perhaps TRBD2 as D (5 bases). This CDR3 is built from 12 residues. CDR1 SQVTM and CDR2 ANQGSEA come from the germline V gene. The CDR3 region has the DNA TGCAGCATTGCGGCGGGCCAAAAGACCCAGTACTTC. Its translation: CSIAAGQKTQYF.